Shown below are 11 T cell receptor beta chains from a single sample sequenced in a study of neoadjuvant anti-PD-1 for oral cavity cancer. Some clones are missing from TCRdb's copy, which holds only in-frame ones; the method was immunoSEQ multiplex PCR. The sample lists around 7,100 clones; approximately 60% were seen once. This material consisted of tumor tissue, taken before nivolumab (anti-PD-1) treatment. Receptors originate from a person between 40 and 85 years old with oral cavity squamous cell carcinoma.

This clone was recorded a few times. The CDR3 loop is CASSQDYIDTQYF. Here the CDR3 DNA reads TGTGCCAGCAGCCAAGATTACATAGATACGCAGTATTTT. The chain is built from TRBV14 and TRBJ2-3, with D unclear. CDR3 length: 13 residues. Germline V gene data show CDR1 as SGHDN and CDR2 as FVKESK. Trimming pared 0 bases from V and 5 bases from J, leaving 6 bases between.

This clone appeared a few times. V gene TRBV7-8 combines with J gene TRBJ1-6; 10 bases match TRBD1. CDR3 size: 14 residues. The germline V gene has CDR1 SGHVS and CDR2 FQNEAQ. V shed 4 bases and J 10 bases; nucleotides not matched to a gene: 4. The CDR3 sequence: CASSSGTGASPLHF. The CDR3 region has the DNA TGTGCCAGCAGCTCCGGGACAGGGGCCTCACCCCTCCACTTT.

V usage is TRBV2 and J usage is TRBJ1-5; D gene unclear. The CDR3 runs to 13 residues. Germline V lookup: CDR1 SNHLY, CDR2 FYNNEI. Trimming cost V 4 bases and J 1 base, with 5 bases left between them. CDR3 protein: CASSGLSNQPQHF. CDR3 DNA: TGTGCCAGCAGTGGTTTGAGCAATCAGCCCCAGCATTTT.

V and J are TRBV5-5 and TRBJ2-2, with 8 positions matching TRBD1. After removal of 3 bases from V and 1 base from J, the junction contained 8 bases not matched to a gene. This CDR3 region has 17 residues. The germline V gene encodes CDR1 SGHKS and CDR2 YYEKEE (reference sequence). This CDR3 is CASSWRTGYGNTGELFF. CDR3 in DNA: TGTGCCAGCAGCTGGAGGACAGGGTACGGGAACACCGGGGAGCTGTTTTTT.

The rearrangement uses TRBV10-3 and TRBJ1-5; D is undetermined. V lost 4 bases to trimming and J lost 5 bases, with 9 bases between them. Germline V gene data show CDR1 as ENHRY and CDR2 as SYGVKD. The CDR3 is made up of 13 amino acids. CDR3 bases: TGTGCCATCAGTGCGGGGTTCGATCAGCCCCAGCATTTT. This sequence encodes CAISAGFDQPQHF.

This chain joins TRBV7-3 and TRBJ1-5; 7 bases are a match to TRBD1. There are 16 residues in the CDR3. Germline V lookup: CDR1 SGHTA, CDR2 FQGTGA. J gave up 1 base and V 5 bases, and 8 bases lay outside the gene matches. The CDR3 nucleotides are TGTGCCAGCAGCCACCTGACAGGGCGAAGCAATCAGCCCCAGCATTTT. It codes for CASSHLTGRSNQPQHF.

CDR3 sequence reads: CASSRRTVNNTEAFF. CDR3 sequence (DNA): TGCGCCAGCAGCAGGAGGACAGTTAACAACACTGAAGCTTTCTTT. The chain joins TRBV5-1 to TRBJ1-1; the D gene is possibly TRBD1 (6 bases). CDR3 length: 15 amino acids. CDR1 SGHRS and CDR2 YFSETQ come from the germline V gene. Trimming pared 4 bases from V and 2 bases from J, leaving 15 bases between.

This chain connects TRBV11-3 to TRBJ2-1, with D possibly matching TRBD2 (5 bases). The CDR3 sequence is 16 residues long. The germline gives CDR1 SGHNT, CDR2 YENEEA. V lost 5 bases and J 0 bases, leaving 14 bases between the germline ends. The CDR3 coding sequence is TGTGCCAGCAGCCCACGGACGGGGAGCTCCTACAATGAGCAGTTCTTC. Protein sequence: CASSPRTGSSYNEQFF.

The chain combines TRBV27 with TRBJ2-7; D is possibly TRBD1 or TRBD2 (5 bases each). CDR1 MNHEY and CDR2 SMNVEV come from the germline V gene (reference sequence). CDR3 size: 15 residues. The V and J ends lost 6 bases and 8 bases respectively, with 23 bases between them. DNA for the CDR3: TGTGCCAGCAGACAGGAGCGGACTGGGGCAGGGAAGCAGTACTTC. This translates into CASRQERTGAGKQYF.

This chain joins TRBV29-1 and TRBJ2-1; TRBD1 or TRBD2 may be the D gene (7 bases each). The CDR3 length is 14 residues. V gave up 7 bases and J gave up 7 bases, with 20 bases separating them. CDR1 and CDR2 from the germline V gene are SQVTM and ANQGSEA. The CDR3 DNA is TGCAGCGGTGTACCGTGGCAGGGGGGGAATGAGCAGTTCTTC. Amino acids: CSGVPWQGGNEQFF.

The chain combines TRBV19 with TRBJ1-2, with 9 bases matching TRBD1. Per germline, CDR1 LNHDA and CDR2 SQIVND (reference sequence). V was pared by 2 bases and J by 3 bases, with 1 base of the junction left unmatched. The CDR3 is 14 amino acids. CDR3 coding DNA: TGTGCCAGTAGTATAACAGGGGGCGACTATGGCTACACCTTC. Translating gives CASSITGGDYGYTF.